These 17 T cell receptor beta chains were sequenced from one sample in a study of CD8 T cells in ankylosing spondylitis. Via MiXCR, TCRdb re-called the 5' RACE reads, giving one row per CDR3 protein. The sample includes roughly 370,000 distinct CDR3 sequences, more than 20% of them seen just once. Study-wide points: Ankylosing spondylitis blood appeared to be characterized by a TCR beta motif of roughly eight highly homologous variants.

Antigen specificity for these receptors is unknown. The sequenced material came from blood, either unsorted or a sorted T cell fraction (not recorded which). The receptors were gathered from a male donor with ankylosing spondylitis.

The CDR3 region has the DNA TGTGCCAGCAGCCCAATAGACATCCCCTACGAGCAGTACTTC. It specifies CASSPIDIPYEQYF. The chain has TRBV28 and TRBJ2-7; no clear D gene. The germline gives CDR1 MDHEN, CDR2 SYDVKM. CDR3 length equals 14 residues. Trimming took off 6 bases at V and 2 bases at J, with 14 bases between the two ends.

The rearrangement uses TRBV6-2 or TRBV6-3 and TRBJ2-2, with a possible D match to TRBD2 (6 bases). This CDR3 has 15 amino acids. CDR1 is MNHEY, CDR2 SVGEGT, per germline. Trimming took 4 bases from V and 4 from J, leaving 13 bases between them. The chain's CDR3 is CASSWDSHFTGELFF. The CDR3 bases are TGTGCCAGCAGTTGGGACTCCCATTTCACCGGGGAGCTGTTTTTT.

This clonotype was picked up a small number of times. V is TRBV7-2 and J is TRBJ1-2; D not resolved. The CDR3 length is 15 residues. The V and J ends lost 0 bases and 4 bases respectively, with 12 bases between them. Per the germline V gene, CDR1 is SGHTA and CDR2 is FQGNSA. The CDR3: CASSLAVVRGYGYTF. Written as DNA, the CDR3 is TGTGCCAGCAGCTTAGCGGTGGTCCGGGGCTATGGCTACACCTTC.

In this sample, this clonotype turned up a few times. The gene calls are TRBV7-9 and TRBJ2-5; D gene uncertain. The CDR3 spans 14 residues. Germline assignment: CDR1 SEHNR and CDR2 FQNEAQ (reference sequence). The ends were cut back, 2 bases at V and 2 bases at J, with 9 bases in the middle. CDR3 in amino acids: CASSLTLIQETQYF. DNA of the CDR3: TGTGCCAGCAGCTTAACTCTTATACAAGAGACCCAGTACTTC. The full variable domain, its missing parts supplied by reference TRBV7-9 and TRBJ2-5, is DTGVSQNPRHKITKRGQNVTFRCDPISEHNRLYWYRQTLGQGPEFLTYFQNEAQLEKSRLLSDRFSAERPKGSFSTLEIQRTEQGDSAMYLCASSLTLIQETQYFGPGTRLLVL.

This clonotype turned up a few times. The V and J genes are TRBV12-3 or TRBV12-4 and TRBJ2-1; 10 nucleotides agree with TRBD1. J lost 11 bases, V lost 6 bases, and 16 bases had no gene match. The length of the CDR3 is 16 residues. The CDR3 sequence: CASRTGTGDGPFQQFF. The CDR3 nucleotides read TGTGCCAGCAGAACCGGGACAGGGGACGGCCCGTTCCAGCAGTTCTTC.

This clonotype was seen a few times. The chain couples TRBV5-1 to TRBJ2-1; 9 nucleotides match TRBD1. The CDR3 is 13 amino acids. Germline V lookup: CDR1 SGHRS, CDR2 YFSETQ. After removal of 6 bases from V and 9 bases from J, the junction contained 7 bases not matched to a gene. The CDR3 is CASTVTGGGEQFF. The DNA of the CDR3 is TGCGCCAGCACCGTGACAGGGGGAGGTGAGCAGTTCTTC.

Note on this clonotype: Since a much larger clone is just one base distant, this may be a read error. The CDR3 here is CASRGLAGDEHYF. The CDR3 DNA sequence: TGTGCCAGCCGGGGACTAGCGGGAGACGAGCACTACTTC. The chain has TRBV12-3 or TRBV12-4 and TRBJ2-7; 14 bases match TRBD2. CDR3 length equals 13 residues.

This clonotype was recorded a few times. The chain joins TRBV5-1 to TRBJ2-7; D remains unclear. The germline CDR1 and CDR2 sequences are SGHRS and YFSETQ. V was clipped by 0 bases and J by 6 bases, with 16 bases between them. This CDR3 is 15 amino acids long. The CDR3 spells CASSLASLPNLEQYF. The CDR3 DNA follows: TGCGCCAGCAGCTTGGCGTCCCTGCCTAATCTCGAGCAGTACTTC.

The rearrangement links TRBV6-5 to TRBJ2-2; 7 bases agree with TRBD1. CDR1 and CDR2 (germline): MNHEY, SVGAGI. The ends lost 2 bases at V and 5 bases at J; junction bases unmatched: 5. The CDR3 is made up of 15 amino acids. The CDR3 loop reads CASSYAGTETGELFF. Written as DNA, the CDR3 is TGTGCCAGCAGTTACGCCGGGACAGAGACCGGGGAGCTGTTTTTT.

The V gene is TRBV5-4, the J gene TRBJ2-5; 8 bases are a match to TRBD2. The ends lost 2 bases at V and 4 bases at J; junction bases unmatched: 7. The CDR3 has 15 residues. Germline V gene sequence: CDR1 SGHNT, CDR2 YYREEE (reference sequence). CDR3 nucleotides: TGTGCCAGCAGCTTAAATTTCGGGGGGGCAGAGACCCAGTACTTC. Amino acids: CASSLNFGGAETQYF.

This clonotype occurred once. The V and J genes are TRBV20-1 and TRBJ2-6; D may be TRBD1 or TRBD2 (5 bases each). V was pared by 5 bases and J by 1 base, with 9 bases between. Germline lookup yields CDR1 DFQATT and CDR2 SNEGSKA (reference sequence). This CDR3 contains 14 residues. As DNA, the CDR3 is TGCAGTGCTCGGGGCCCTTCTGGGGCCAACGTCCTGACTTTC. Its protein is CSARGPSGANVLTF.

This clonotype has a handful of counts. The rearrangement links TRBV3-1 to TRBJ1-2; D might be TRBD1 (6 bases). The CDR3 consists of 17 residues. Germline V lookup: CDR1 LGHDT, CDR2 YNNKEL (reference sequence). The V end lost 3 bases, the J end lost 3 bases, and 20 bases lay between the germline ends. The CDR3 nucleotides read TGTGCCAGCAGCCACTCCTTTACAGGGAGATCGGACTATGGCTACACCTTC. Translating it yields CASSHSFTGRSDYGYTF.

This clonotype was observed a few times. The chain carries TRBV7-9 and TRBJ2-1; TRBD2 is a possible D gene (7 bases). In germline, CDR1 is SEHNR, CDR2 FQNEAQ (reference sequence). CDR3 size: 15 residues. V was pared by 5 bases and J by 4 bases, with 15 bases between. The CDR3 bases are TGTGCCAGCAGCCCTAGGGGGGAGGGGTACAATGAGCAGTTCTTC. It specifies CASSPRGEGYNEQFF.

This clonotype was seen ten or more times. The chain has TRBV6-1 and TRBJ2-3; weak D call: TRBD1 (5 bases). The V end was cut by 2 bases, the J end by 3 bases, with 12 bases between. Germline loops: CDR1 MNHNS, CDR2 SASEGT. CDR3 length: 15 amino acids. CDR3 DNA: TGTGCCAGCAGTGAACAGGGAACGAAGACAGATACGCAGTATTTT. Translation: CASSEQGTKTDTQYF.

This clonotype showed up just a few times. CDR3 residues: CASTKCWEGGREDEQFF. The CDR3 bases are TGTGCCAGCACAAAGTGTTGGGAGGGGGGAAGGGAGGATGAGCAGTTCTTC. The chain joins TRBV24-1 to TRBJ2-1, with D perhaps matching TRBD2 (7 bases). CDR1 and CDR2 from the germline V gene are KGHDR and SFDVKD. Trimming removed 11 bases at V and 8 bases at J, with 30 bases between. The CDR3 contains 17 residues.

The chain employs TRBV29-1 and TRBJ1-1, with D possibly matching TRBD1 (6 bases). This CDR3 is 14 amino acids long. CDR1 is SQVTM, CDR2 ANQGSEA, per germline. Deletions cut 6 bases from V and 0 bases from J, with 14 bases between. CDR3 sequence: CSVLEGGVNTEAFF. The DNA for the CDR3 is TGCAGCGTACTCGAGGGGGGCGTGAACACTGAAGCTTTCTTT.

This clonotype has more than one count but fewer than ten. The rearrangement links TRBV5-1 to TRBJ1-5; 7 positions agree with TRBD1. CDR1 and CDR2 from the germline V gene are SGHRS and YFSETQ. This CDR3 has 15 amino acids. The V and J ends lost 4 bases and 4 bases, in that order; junction bases with no gene match: 8. The CDR3 loop is CASSRDGTENQPQHF. DNA for the CDR3: TGCGCCAGCAGCAGGGACGGGACAGAGAATCAGCCCCAGCATTTT.